The clone carrying this T cell receptor beta chain was seen repeatedly, ten times or more. Its antigen is undetermined. Given a much more abundant clone one base away, this may be a read error. The CDR3 totals 15 residues. Per the germline V gene, CDR1 is SGHKS and CDR2 is YYEKEE (reference sequence). Molecular barcoded adaptors covering alpha/delta and beta/gamma chains were used on about 390 ng RNA. TCRdb re-analysed the reads in MiXCR, keeping a single row per CDR3 protein. The repertoire holds around 130,000 distinct CDR3 sequences, with 10% to 15% as singletons. This specimen belongs to a study of read filtering for tumor transcriptome and immune sequencing. General study results and limits: The sorted CD138-negative fraction was a mixed bone marrow immune population, not purified T cells. Compared with RNA-seq, IR-seq gave much higher clonotype depth and reliability.

This TCR was recovered from a donor over 35 with multiple myeloma. The specimen sequenced was a population of CD138-negative cells sorted from bone marrow. The chain recombines TRBV5-5 with TRBJ2-1, with a possible D match to TRBD2 (7 bases). This CDR3 reads CASSLTGGTYNGQFF. The CDR3, as DNA: TGTGCCAGCAGCTTGACGGGGGGCACCTACAATGGGCAGTTCTTC.